The clone carrying this T cell receptor (beta chain) was observed at least ten times. Its antigen remains unidentified. This entry comes from a study of T cells after posttransplantation cyclophosphamide. Study-level findings and limits: Tissue-infiltrating T cells from skin or gut overlapped little with blood T cells. Donor-recipient repertoire similarity was low at 1-2 months, rising over year one. Recipient CMV seropositivity and CMV reactivation strongly tracked TRB clonality.

Sequencing was performed with immunoSEQ multiplex PCR; in TCRdb, only in-frame clones are kept and a portion is missing. Recorded here are some 43,000 clones, none singletons. The related graft donor's blood sample was taken on the day of bone marrow donation. J was trimmed by 0 bases and V by 6 bases; bases with no gene match: 5. This CDR3 has 14 amino acids. Germline V gene data show CDR1 as SGHTS and CDR2 as YDEGEE. Sequences were obtained from PBMCs. This receptor was taken from a man aged 40-50 years in good health, CMV-negative, and a related stem cell transplant donor. The chain carries TRBV5-8 and TRBJ1-2; 7 nucleotides line up with TRBD1. The CDR3 coding sequence is TGTGCCAGCACCCTGACAGGGTCTAACTATGGCTACACCTTC. Protein: CASTLTGSNYGYTF.